A single T cell receptor beta chain is shown here with its context. Nominally healthy donors provided the samples, though records likely missed some immune exposures. The PCR had 60 Vbeta and 13 Jbeta primers. Original analysis: A follow-up analysis tallied 60 million to 85 million unique TCR beta chains, roughly 11 million shared. The method was immunoSEQ multiplex PCR; TCRdb's version includes in-frame clones alone and lacks a portion of them. The V and J calls and the clone size are those of that table, but D and trimming were determined from the DNA. Among hundreds of thousands of clones listed, around two thirds were seen once. The sample originates from a study of cytomegalovirus exposure and HLA in healthy donors. The TCR comes from a female donor in good health and CMV-seronegative. The sequencing sample was made of PBMCs.

Here the CDR3 reads CASSLPGNTGELFF. Here the CDR3 DNA reads TGTGCCAGCAGCTTACCGGGGAACACCGGGGAGCTGTTTTTT. The chain has TRBV7-9 and TRBJ2-2, with D uncertain. Germline V gives CDR1 SEHNR, CDR2 FQNEAQ (reference sequence). This CDR3 region has 14 residues. Trimming took off 2 bases at V and 1 base at J, with 5 bases between the two ends.